The rows below give T cell receptor beta chains drawn from one sample of a study of OX40 agonist ivuxolimab in advanced cancers. Assay: immunoSEQ multiplex PCR; the TCRdb copy retains only in-frame clones and omits some. The sample carries about 70,000 clones, around nine tenths recorded once. The material sequenced was CD4+ or CD8+ T cells sorted from blood, taken in a trial of the OX40 agonist ivuxolimab. The source is an adult with an advanced solid tumor such as melanoma, head and neck, liver or kidney cancer. Each CDR3 is given with its conserved first and last residue. A D gene is named only where the DNA matches it firmly. A clone size is listed for some rows: how often the clone was seen (once, few, many), or a class if it is expanded.

clone_size,v_call,d_call,j_call,cdr3_nt,cdr3_aa
-,TRBV5-8,-,TRBJ2-7,TGTGCCAGCAGCTCGAGGACACTCTACGAGCAGTACTTC,CASSSRTLYEQYF
-,TRBV10-3,-,TRBJ2-1,TGTGCCATCAGCCTAGTCCTGGATGAGCAGTTCTTC,CAISLVLDEQFF
-,TRBV4-2,-,TRBJ2-4,TGTGCCAGCAGCCAAGCCATAGGGCCCGGAGACATTCAGTACTTC,CASSQAIGPGDIQYF
-,TRBV27,-,TRBJ2-5,TGTGCCAGCAGACCCCTGGGGCGGGAGACCCAGTACTTC,CASRPLGRETQYF
few,TRBV11-3,TRBD1,TRBJ2-7,TGTGCCAGCAGCCTTAGGACAGGCATCTACGAGCAGTACTTC,CASSLRTGIYEQYF
-,TRBV7-9,-,TRBJ1-2,TGTGCCAGCAGCTTCGGGCGAGGCTACACCTTC,CASSFGRGYTF
-,TRBV7-9,-,TRBJ1-1,TGTGCCAGCAGCTTAGCGTCTTTTGTTTTGGGGCCTGGGACTGAAGCTTTCTTT,CASSLASFVLGPGTEAFF
-,TRBV5-4,TRBD2,TRBJ2-7,TGTGCCAGCAGCCAAGGGACTAGCGGGAGTTACGAGCAGTACTTC,CASSQGTSGSYEQYF
-,TRBV19,-,TRBJ2-7,TGTGCCAGTAGTTCACAGGGAGGTAGCTACGAGCAGTACTTC,CASSSQGGSYEQYF
-,TRBV6-1,TRBD2,TRBJ2-3,TGTGCCAGCAGTGTCGTAGCGGGAGTGCTCGCAGATACGCAGTATTTT,CASSVVAGVLADTQYF
-,TRBV28,-,TRBJ1-1,TGTGCCAGCAGTCAGTTGTGGACCACTGAAGCTTTCTTT,CASSQLWTTEAFF
few,TRBV10-1,-,TRBJ1-2,TGCGCCAGCAACAGAGACTATGGCTACACCTTC,CASNRDYGYTF
-,TRBV5-1,TRBD2,TRBJ2-3,TGCGCCAGCAGCTTGGGATCGCGGGAGGGCCATGATACGCAGTATTTT,CASSLGSREGHDTQYF
-,TRBV9,-,TRBJ1-2,TGTGCCAGCAGCGTAGCAGCAACTAACTATGGCTACACCTTC,CASSVAATNYGYTF
-,TRBV30,TRBD1,TRBJ1-1,TGTGCCTGGAGCGCAAATACAGGGGCTGGCGGAGCTTTCTTT,CAWSANTGAGGAFF
-,TRBV19,-,TRBJ2-1,TGTGCCAGTAGTATAAGGGGGATAAGGAATGAGCAGTTCTTC,CASSIRGIRNEQFF
-,TRBV10-3,TRBD2,TRBJ2-1,TGTGCCATCAGTGCTGGACTAGCGGGTACCAACTCCTACAATGAGCAGTTCTTC,CAISAGLAGTNSYNEQFF